This T cell receptor (beta chain) was sequenced during a study of blood T cell repertoires in COVID-19. Study details: Acute and convalescent COVID-19 samples came from the United States, Italy and Spain. T cells, B-cell-depleted T cells, or PBMCs supplied cDNA or gDNA.

The length of the CDR3 is 13 residues. The germline gives CDR1 GTSNPN, CDR2 SVGIG (reference sequence). Trimming took 2 bases from V and 4 from J; bases not matched to a gene: 4. Original data processing: Estimates of nucleated cell counts were drawn from the amplification of reference gene primers. Clones were sequenced by immunoSEQ multiplex PCR, and TCRdb holds only the in-frame ones, with some missing. D and trimming were read from the DNA, whereas the V and J calls and clone size are those reported in that table. The profile shows over 100,000 clones, 84% of them singletons. The TCR originated in a woman aged 45 to 65 with acute or convalescent COVID-19. The material sequenced was peripheral blood. The chain combines TRBV30 with TRBJ1-1, with 7 bases that match TRBD1. The CDR3 bases are TGTGCCTGGAGTTCAGGGGGGAGCACTGAAGCTTTCTTT. It encodes CAWSSGGSTEAFF.